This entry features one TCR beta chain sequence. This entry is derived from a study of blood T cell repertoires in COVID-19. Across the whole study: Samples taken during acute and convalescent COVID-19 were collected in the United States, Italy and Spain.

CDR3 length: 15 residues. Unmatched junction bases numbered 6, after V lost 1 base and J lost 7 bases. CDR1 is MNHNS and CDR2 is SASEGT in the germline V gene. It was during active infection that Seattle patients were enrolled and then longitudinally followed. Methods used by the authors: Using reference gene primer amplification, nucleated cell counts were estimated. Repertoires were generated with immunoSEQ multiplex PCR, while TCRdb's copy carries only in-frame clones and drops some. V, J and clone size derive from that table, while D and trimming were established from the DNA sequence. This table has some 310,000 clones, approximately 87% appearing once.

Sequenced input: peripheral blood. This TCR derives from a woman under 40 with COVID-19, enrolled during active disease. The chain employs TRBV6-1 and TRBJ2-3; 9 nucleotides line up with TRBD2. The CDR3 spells CASSEGREGVHTQYF. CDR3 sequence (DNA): TGTGCCAGCAGTGAAGGGCGGGAGGGAGTTCATACGCAGTATTTT.